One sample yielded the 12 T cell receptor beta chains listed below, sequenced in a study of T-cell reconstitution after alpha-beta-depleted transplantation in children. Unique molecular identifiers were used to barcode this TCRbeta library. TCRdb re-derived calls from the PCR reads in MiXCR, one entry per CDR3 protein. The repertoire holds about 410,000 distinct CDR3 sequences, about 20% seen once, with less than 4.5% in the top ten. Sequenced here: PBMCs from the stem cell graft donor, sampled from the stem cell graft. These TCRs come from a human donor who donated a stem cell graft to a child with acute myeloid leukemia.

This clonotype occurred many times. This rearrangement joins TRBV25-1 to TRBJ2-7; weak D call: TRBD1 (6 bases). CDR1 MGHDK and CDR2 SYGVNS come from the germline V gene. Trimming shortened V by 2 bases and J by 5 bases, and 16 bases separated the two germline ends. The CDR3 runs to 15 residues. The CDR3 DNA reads TGTGCCAGCAGTGAAAACCCACAGGGAAAGCACGAGCAGTACTTC. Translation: CASSENPQGKHEQYF.

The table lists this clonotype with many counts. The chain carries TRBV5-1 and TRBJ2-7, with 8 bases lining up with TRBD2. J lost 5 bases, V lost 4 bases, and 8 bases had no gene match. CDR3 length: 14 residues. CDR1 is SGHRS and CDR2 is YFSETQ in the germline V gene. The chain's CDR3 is CASSGGLGVNEQYF. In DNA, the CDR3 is TGCGCCAGCAGCGGGGGACTAGGGGTTAACGAGCAGTACTTC.

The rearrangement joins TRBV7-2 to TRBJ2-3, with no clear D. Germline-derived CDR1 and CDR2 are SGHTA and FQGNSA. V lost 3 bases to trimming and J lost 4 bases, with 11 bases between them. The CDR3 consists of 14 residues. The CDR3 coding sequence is TGTGCCAGCAGCTTTACCGGGTCCTCAGATACGCAGTATTTT. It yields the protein CASSFTGSSDTQYF. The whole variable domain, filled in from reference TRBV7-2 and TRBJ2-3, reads GAGVSQSPSNKVTEKGKDVELRCDPISGHTALYWYRQSLGQGLEFLIYFQGNSAPDKSGLPSDRFSAERTGGSVSTLTIQRTQQEDSAVYLCASSFTGSSDTQYFGPGTRLTVL.

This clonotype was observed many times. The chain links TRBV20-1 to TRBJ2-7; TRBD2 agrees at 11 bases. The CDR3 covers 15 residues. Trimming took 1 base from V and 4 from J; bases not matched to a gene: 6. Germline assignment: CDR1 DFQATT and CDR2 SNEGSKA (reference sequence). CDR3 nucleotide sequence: TGCAGTGCTAGAGGCCCACTAGCGGGGGCTTACGAGCAGTACTTC. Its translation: CSARGPLAGAYEQYF.

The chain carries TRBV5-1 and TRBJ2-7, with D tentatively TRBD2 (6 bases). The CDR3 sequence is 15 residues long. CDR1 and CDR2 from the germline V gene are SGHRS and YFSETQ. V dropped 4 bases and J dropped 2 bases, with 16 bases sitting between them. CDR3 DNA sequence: TGCGCCAGCAGCCCTTTTGGGGGACTCGCCTACGAGCAGTACTTC. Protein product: CASSPFGGLAYEQYF. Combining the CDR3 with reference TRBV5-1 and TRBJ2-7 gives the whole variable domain KAGVTQTPRYLIKTRGQQVTLSCSPISGHRSVSWYQQTPGQGLQFLFEYFSETQRNKGNFPGRFSGRQFSNSRSEMNVSTLELGDSALYLCASSPFGGLAYEQYFGPGTRLTVT.

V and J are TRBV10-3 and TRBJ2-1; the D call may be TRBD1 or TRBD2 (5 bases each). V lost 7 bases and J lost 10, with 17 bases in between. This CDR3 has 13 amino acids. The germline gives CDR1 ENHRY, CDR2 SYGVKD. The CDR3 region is CAITVSGDQEQFF. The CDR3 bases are TGTGCCATCACCGTTAGTGGGGACCAGGAGCAGTTCTTC.

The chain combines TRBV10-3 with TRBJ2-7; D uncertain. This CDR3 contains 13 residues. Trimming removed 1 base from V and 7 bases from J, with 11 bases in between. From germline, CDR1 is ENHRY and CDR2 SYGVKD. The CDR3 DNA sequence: TGTGCCATCAGTGAGTGGACCGCGGAGGAGCAGTACTTC. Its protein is CAISEWTAEEQYF.

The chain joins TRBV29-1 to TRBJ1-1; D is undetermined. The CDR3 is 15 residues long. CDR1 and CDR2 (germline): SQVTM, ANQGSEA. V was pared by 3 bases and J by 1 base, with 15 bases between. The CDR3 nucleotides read TGCAGCGTTGAGTATCGGGCAGTGTGGAACACTGAAGCTTTCTTT. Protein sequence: CSVEYRAVWNTEAFF.

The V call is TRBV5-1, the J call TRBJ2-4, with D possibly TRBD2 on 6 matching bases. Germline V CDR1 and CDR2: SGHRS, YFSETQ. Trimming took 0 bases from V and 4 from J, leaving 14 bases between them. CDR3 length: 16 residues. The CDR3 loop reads CASSLGAGLAKNIQYF. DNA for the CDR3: TGCGCCAGCAGCTTGGGGGCGGGATTAGCAAAAAACATTCAGTACTTC.

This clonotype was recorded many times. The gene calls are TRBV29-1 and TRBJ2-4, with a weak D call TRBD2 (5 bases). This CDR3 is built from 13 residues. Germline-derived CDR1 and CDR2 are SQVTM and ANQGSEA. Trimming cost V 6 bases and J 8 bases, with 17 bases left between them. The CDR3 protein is CSVGNLKRDIQYF. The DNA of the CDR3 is TGCAGCGTGGGAAACCTCAAGAGGGACATTCAGTACTTC.

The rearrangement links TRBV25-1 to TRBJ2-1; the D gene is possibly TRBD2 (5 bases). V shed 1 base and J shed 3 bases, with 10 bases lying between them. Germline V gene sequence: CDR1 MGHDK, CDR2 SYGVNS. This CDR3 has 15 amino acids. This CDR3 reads CASSELGGYYNEQFF. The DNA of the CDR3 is TGTGCCAGCAGTGAATTGGGCGGGTACTACAATGAGCAGTTCTTC.

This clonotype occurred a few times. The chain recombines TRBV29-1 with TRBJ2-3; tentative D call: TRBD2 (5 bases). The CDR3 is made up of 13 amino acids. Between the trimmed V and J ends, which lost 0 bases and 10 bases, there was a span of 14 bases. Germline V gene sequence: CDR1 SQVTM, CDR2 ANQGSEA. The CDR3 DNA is TGCAGCGTTGAAGATAGCGCCGACGGTCCGCAGTATTTT. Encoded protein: CSVEDSADGPQYF.